The 30 T cell receptor beta chains below were found in one sample sequenced in a study of blood T cell repertoires in COVID-19. Data came from immunoSEQ multiplex PCR; TCRdb stores just in-frame clones and leaves some out. The repertoire holds about 87,000 clones, approximately 86% seen once, with more than 4% in the top ten. Input material: peripheral blood. These receptors were taken from a man in his forties with acute or convalescent COVID-19.

The V gene is TRBV6-5, the J gene TRBJ1-1; D call uncertain. Germline lookup yields CDR1 MNHEY and CDR2 SVGAGI. This CDR3 is built from 15 residues. The V and J ends lost 4 bases and 0 bases respectively, with 12 bases between them. CDR3 sequence: CASSSGSAMNTEAFF. CDR3 coding DNA: TGTGCCAGCAGTTCCGGCAGCGCCATGAACACTGAAGCTTTCTTT.

CDR3 protein: CASSEYGRENGPQHF. In DNA, the CDR3 is TGTGCCAGCAGTGAATATGGCCGGGAGAATGGGCCCCAGCATTTT. This sequence joins TRBV25-1 and TRBJ1-5; D ambiguous. Germline V CDR1 and CDR2: MGHDK, SYGVNS. This CDR3 comprises 15 residues. Trimming left V 0 bases short and J 9 bases short, with 15 bases between.

V gene TRBV6-6 combines with J gene TRBJ1-5; 11 bases line up with TRBD1. Germline assignment: CDR1 MNHNY and CDR2 SVGAGI (reference sequence). The V segment lost 6 bases and the J segment 6 bases; nucleotides outside the gene matches: 7. This CDR3 region has 15 residues. CDR3 sequence reads: CASSFGQGASQPQHF. The CDR3 DNA sequence: TGTGCCAGCAGCTTCGGACAGGGGGCGAGTCAGCCCCAGCATTTT.

V and J are TRBV29-1 and TRBJ2-7, with 8 bases identical to TRBD1. Per germline, CDR1 SQVTM and CDR2 ANQGSEA. V shed 5 bases and J 1 base; nucleotides not matched to a gene: 1. The CDR3 length is 12 residues. CDR3 protein: CSVRDRSYEQYF. In DNA form, the CDR3 reads TGCAGCGTTCGGGACAGGTCCTACGAGCAGTACTTC.

The rearrangement links TRBV15 to TRBJ2-3; 7 bases fit TRBD1. This CDR3 region has 15 residues. With 0 bases clipped from V and 4 bases from J, the junction kept 4 bases outside the gene matches. Germline CDR1 LNHNV, CDR2 YYDKDF (reference sequence). The CDR3 region has the DNA TGTGCCACCAGCAGAGATGGGCAGGGGGCAGATACGCAGTATTTT. This codes for CATSRDGQGADTQYF.

The chain couples TRBV9 to TRBJ1-1; the D gene is possibly TRBD1 (5 bases). The CDR3 has 14 residues. V was trimmed by 4 bases and J by 0 bases, leaving 10 bases between them. Germline V gene sequence: CDR1 SGDLS, CDR2 YYNGEE. The CDR3 reads CASSPQGMNTEAFF. CDR3 nucleotides: TGTGCCAGCAGCCCTCAGGGCATGAACACTGAAGCTTTCTTT.

This chain uses TRBV5-4 with TRBJ2-5; possible D gene TRBD2, 6 bases. Trimming stripped 0 bases from V and 5 bases from J, with 14 bases between. This CDR3 region has 15 residues. Per germline, CDR1 SGHNT and CDR2 YYREEE (reference sequence). CDR3 sequence (DNA): TGTGCCAGCAGCTTGGTGGCTACCGGAGGGGAGACCCAGTACTTC. Translation gives CASSLVATGGETQYF.

V is TRBV3-1 (or the pseudogene TRBV3-2) and J is TRBJ2-3; D might be TRBD1 (5 bases). From germline, CDR1 is LGHDT and CDR2 YNNKEL (reference sequence). The CDR3 length is 13 residues. The germline V and J ends were trimmed by 5 bases and 0 bases, with 6 bases remaining between them. CDR3: CASSRQSTDTQYF. The CDR3 region has the DNA TGTGCCAGCAGCAGACAGAGCACAGATACGCAGTATTTT.

This chain connects TRBV30 to TRBJ2-7, with 10 bases that match TRBD2. CDR1 and CDR2 (germline): GTSNPN, SVGIG (reference sequence). This CDR3 spans 13 amino acids. Germline trimming cut 8 bases from V and 7 bases from J; bases unmatched to any gene: 11. In DNA, the CDR3 is TGTGCCGCCAGACAGCAAGCGGGGGGGGAGCAGTACTTC. Translated, it gives CAARQQAGGEQYF.

The CDR3 sequence: CASSVAPGGSNTEAFF. Here the CDR3 DNA reads TGTGCCAGCAGCGTAGCCCCAGGGGGCTCGAACACTGAAGCTTTCTTT. The chain couples TRBV9 to TRBJ1-1, with 8 bases that match TRBD1. The trim removed 0 bases at V and 1 base at J, leaving 5 bases unmatched. Germline CDR1 is SGDLS and CDR2 is YYNGEE. The CDR3 totals 16 residues.

This sequence joins TRBV3-1 (or the pseudogene TRBV3-2) and TRBJ1-3; D not resolved. This CDR3 has 14 residues. V was clipped by 4 bases and J by 4 bases, with 11 bases between them. Germline loops: CDR1 LGHDT, CDR2 YNNKEL (reference sequence). CDR3 in amino acids: CASSPVSLGNTIYF. CDR3 DNA: TGTGCCAGCAGCCCTGTTAGCTTGGGAAACACCATATATTTT.

This sequence joins TRBV6-1 and TRBJ2-2; 9 positions agree with TRBD1. Germline CDR1 and CDR2: MNHNS and SASEGT. V shed 6 bases, J shed 4 bases, and the junction held 6 bases outside the gene matches. The CDR3 is 15 amino acids. CDR3 DNA: TGTGCCAGCAGATCAGGGACAGGGCCCACCGGGGAGCTGTTTTTT. It encodes CASRSGTGPTGELFF.

The chain has TRBV12-3 or TRBV12-4 and TRBJ2-7; D is unresolved. Trimming took 3 bases from V and 0 from J, leaving 6 bases between them. The length of the CDR3 is 13 residues. The CDR3 DNA is TGTGCCAGCAGTTTTGAGAGCTCCTACGAGCAGTACTTC. Protein sequence: CASSFESSYEQYF.

The chain recombines TRBV19 with TRBJ2-6; 10 nucleotides agree with TRBD1. CDR1 is LNHDA, CDR2 SQIVND, per germline (reference sequence). The length of the CDR3 is 18 residues. V lost 5 bases to trimming and J lost 0 bases; unmatched junction nucleotides: 7. The CDR3 loop reads CASSGRDRGSSGANVLTF. The CDR3 DNA reads TGTGCCAGTAGTGGCAGGGACAGGGGTAGCTCTGGGGCCAACGTCCTGACTTTC. The whole variable domain, remainder taken from reference TRBV19 and TRBJ2-6, is DGGITQSPKYLFRKEGQNVTLSCEQNLNHDAMYWYRQDPGQGLRLIYYSQIVNDFQKGDIAEGYSVSREKKESFPLTVTSAQKNPTAFYLCASSGRDRGSSGANVLTFGAGSRLTVL.

The chain uses TRBV19 and TRBJ2-1; 8 bases align to TRBD2. The CDR3 consists of 17 residues. The trim removed 5 bases at V and 3 bases at J, leaving 12 bases unmatched. Germline loops: CDR1 LNHDA, CDR2 SQIVND (reference sequence). CDR3 coding DNA: TGTGCCAGTAGTCCAGCCTCGGGACTAGGGTTCTACAATGAGCAGTTCTTC. It encodes CASSPASGLGFYNEQFF.

This clone was seen only a few times. The V and J genes are TRBV2 and TRBJ1-5; tentatively, D is TRBD1 (5 bases). Trimming cost V 4 bases and J 8 bases, with 15 bases left between them. Germline assignment: CDR1 SNHLY and CDR2 FYNNEI. CDR3 size: 14 residues. CDR3 protein: CASSVNRGEEPQHF. The CDR3 nucleotides read TGTGCCAGCAGTGTCAACCGGGGGGAGGAGCCCCAGCATTTT.

The rearrangement joins TRBV4-3 to TRBJ1-3, with no clear D. The CDR3 runs to 16 residues. Trimming removed 0 bases from V and 0 bases from J, with 9 bases in between. CDR1 and CDR2 (germline): LGHNA, YSLEER. CDR3 amino acids: CASSQEYDYSGNTIYF. Here the CDR3 DNA reads TGCGCCAGCAGCCAAGAGTATGACTACTCTGGAAACACCATATATTTT.

Only a few counts were recorded for this clone. This sequence joins TRBV20-1 and TRBJ1-3, with D hard to call. From germline, CDR1 is DFQATT and CDR2 SNEGSKA (reference sequence). With 8 bases removed from V and 7 bases from J, the gap between germline ends came to 12 bases. This CDR3 has 11 amino acids. CDR3 DNA sequence: TGCAGTCTGAGGGAAGGGAACACCATATATTTT. Amino acids: CSLREGNTIYF.

This clone was seen only once. The chain carries TRBV6-6 and TRBJ1-3; 9 bases are shared with TRBD1. Germline V gene sequence: CDR1 MNHNY, CDR2 SVGAGI (reference sequence). This CDR3 has 16 residues. The V and J ends lost 1 base and 1 base, in that order; junction bases with no gene match: 2. In DNA form, the CDR3 reads TGTGCCAGCAGTTACTTGGGACAGGGATCTGGAAACACCATATATTTT. This gives the protein CASSYLGQGSGNTIYF.

The rearrangement uses TRBV30 and TRBJ1-1, with D possibly TRBD1 on 6 matching bases. V was cut by 8 bases and J by 0 bases, with 13 bases left in between. CDR3 length: 13 residues. From germline, CDR1 is GTSNPN and CDR2 SVGIG (reference sequence). The CDR3 coding sequence is TGTGCCCGGAACAGGGCTATGAACACTGAAGCTTTCTTT. It codes for CARNRAMNTEAFF.

This clone appeared once. The chain is built from TRBV7-9 and TRBJ2-7; 7 bases are a match to TRBD2. The CDR3 contains 13 residues. Germline lookup yields CDR1 SEHNR and CDR2 FQNEAQ (reference sequence). V lost 3 bases and J lost 2; bases outside the gene matches: 1. CDR3 protein: CASSLGGPYEQYF. CDR3 in DNA: TGTGCCAGCAGCTTGGGAGGGCCCTACGAGCAGTACTTC.

V and J are TRBV9 and TRBJ2-7, with TRBD1 identical over 7 bases. CDR1 and CDR2 from the germline V gene are SGDLS and YYNGEE. J lost 3 bases, V lost 0 bases, and 9 bases had no gene match. The CDR3 sequence is 16 residues long. CDR3 amino acids: CASSVAGGQTFYEQYF. DNA of the CDR3: TGTGCCAGCAGCGTAGCTGGGGGACAGACCTTCTACGAGCAGTACTTC.

The genes are TRBV5-1 and TRBJ2-7; 12 nucleotides agree with TRBD2. The CDR3 totals 15 residues. The germline gives CDR1 SGHRS, CDR2 YFSETQ. After removal of 5 bases from V and 4 bases from J, the junction contained 7 bases not matched to a gene. The CDR3 coding sequence is TGCGCCAGCAGACAAAGGACTAGCGGGGAATACGAGCAGTACTTC. Protein product: CASRQRTSGEYEQYF.

V gene TRBV2 combines with J gene TRBJ2-1; 7 bases are a match to TRBD1. Germline CDR1 and CDR2: SNHLY and FYNNEI. Losses at the gene ends were 2 bases for V and 9 bases for J; bases not matched to a gene: 13. The CDR3 extends over 16 amino acids. As DNA, the CDR3 is TGTGCCAGCAGTGAAAGACAGGGAGACTTCCTGAGTGAGCAGTTCTTC. Translating gives CASSERQGDFLSEQFF.

The V and J genes are TRBV19 and TRBJ1-3, with D unresolved. V gave up 3 bases and J gave up 0 bases, with 9 bases separating them. CDR3 size: 15 residues. Germline CDR1 is LNHDA and CDR2 is SQIVND (reference sequence). CDR3 protein: CASSMTDYSGNTIYF. The DNA of the CDR3 is TGTGCCAGTAGTATGACGGACTACTCTGGAAACACCATATATTTT.

The chain couples TRBV15 to TRBJ2-4; D is unclear. The V end lost 1 base, the J end lost 7 bases, and 14 bases lay between the germline ends. The CDR3 consists of 15 residues. The germline V gene encodes CDR1 LNHNV and CDR2 YYDKDF (reference sequence). The CDR3 sequence: CATSRVQGVMNIQYF. CDR3 nucleotides: TGTGCCACCAGCAGAGTCCAAGGAGTTATGAACATTCAGTACTTC.

The chain links TRBV7-2 to TRBJ2-7; 9 bases fit TRBD2. The CDR3 length is 15 residues. Germline-derived CDR1 and CDR2 are SGHTA and FQGNSA. Unmatched junction bases numbered 6, after V lost 5 bases and J lost 1 base. CDR3 in amino acids: CASSLGLAKSYEQYF. For the CDR3, the DNA is TGTGCCAGCAGCCTGGGACTAGCTAAGTCCTACGAGCAGTACTTC. The entire variable domain, with the rest obtained from reference TRBV7-2 and TRBJ2-7, is as follows: GAGVSQSPSNKVTEKGKDVELRCDPISGHTALYWYRQSLGQGLEFLIYFQGNSAPDKSGLPSDRFSAERTGGSVSTLTIQRTQQEDSAVYLCASSLGLAKSYEQYFGPGTRLTVT.

This clone showed up just once. The rearrangement joins TRBV30 to TRBJ2-7, with D hard to call. Germline V gene data show CDR1 as GTSNPN and CDR2 as SVGIG (reference sequence). Deletions cut 0 bases from V and 3 bases from J, with 9 bases between. CDR3 length: 13 residues. As DNA, the CDR3 is TGTGCCTGGAGTGTAATGTCGGGCTACGAGCAGTACTTC. As protein: CAWSVMSGYEQYF.

About this clone: The germline gene is not matched at one end of the junction; a read error may be the cause. The V gene is TRBV7-7, the J gene TRBJ2-3; D remains unclear. Per germline, CDR1 SSHAT and CDR2 FNYEAQ (reference sequence). The CDR3 has 13 residues. This chain's CDR3 is CASSSRFTDTQYF. In nucleotides, the CDR3 is TGTGCTAGCAGCTCCAGATTCACAGATACGCAGTATTTT.

The V and J genes are TRBV3-1 (or the pseudogene TRBV3-2) and TRBJ2-3; D may be TRBD2 (5 bases). This CDR3 has 14 residues. The V gene lost 5 bases and the J gene lost 5 bases, with 14 bases spanning the gap. Germline values: CDR1 LGHDT, CDR2 YNNKEL (reference sequence). The CDR3 protein is CASSVGLARDTQYF. For the CDR3, the DNA is TGTGCCAGCAGCGTTGGGCTAGCAAGAGATACGCAGTATTTT.